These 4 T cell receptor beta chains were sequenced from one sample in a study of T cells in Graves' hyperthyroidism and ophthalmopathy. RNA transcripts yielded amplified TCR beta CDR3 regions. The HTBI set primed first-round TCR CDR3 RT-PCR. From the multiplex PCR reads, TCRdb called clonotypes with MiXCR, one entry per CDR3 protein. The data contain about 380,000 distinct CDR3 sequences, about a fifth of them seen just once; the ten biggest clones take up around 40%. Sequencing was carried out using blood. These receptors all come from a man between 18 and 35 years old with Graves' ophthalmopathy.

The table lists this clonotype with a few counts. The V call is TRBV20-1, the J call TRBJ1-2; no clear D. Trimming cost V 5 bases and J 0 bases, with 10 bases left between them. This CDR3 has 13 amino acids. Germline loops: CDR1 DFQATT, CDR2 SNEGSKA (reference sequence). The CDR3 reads CSARLTSNYGYTF. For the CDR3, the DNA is TGCAGTGCTCGACTGACGTCTAACTATGGCTACACCTTC.

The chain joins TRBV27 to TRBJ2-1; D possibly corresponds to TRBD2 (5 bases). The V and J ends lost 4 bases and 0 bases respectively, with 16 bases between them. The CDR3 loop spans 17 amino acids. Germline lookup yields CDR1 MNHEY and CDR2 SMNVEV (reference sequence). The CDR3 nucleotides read TGTGCCAGCAGTTCCCTCTGGAGGAGTAGCTCCTACAATGAGCAGTTCTTC. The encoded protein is CASSSLWRSSSYNEQFF.

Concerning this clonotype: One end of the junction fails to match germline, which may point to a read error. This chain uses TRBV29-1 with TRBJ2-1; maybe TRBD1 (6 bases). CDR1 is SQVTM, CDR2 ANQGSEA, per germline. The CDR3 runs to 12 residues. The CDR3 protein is CGVITGFGEQFF. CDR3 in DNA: TGCGGCGTTATAACAGGGTTTGGTGAGCAGTTCTTC.

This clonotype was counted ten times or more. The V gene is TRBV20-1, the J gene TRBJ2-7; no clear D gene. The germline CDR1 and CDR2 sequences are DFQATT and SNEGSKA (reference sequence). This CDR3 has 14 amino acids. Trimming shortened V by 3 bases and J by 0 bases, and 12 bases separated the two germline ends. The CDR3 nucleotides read TGCAGTGCTAGGCCCCCAGCCGGCTCCTACGAGCAGTACTTC. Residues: CSARPPAGSYEQYF.